These 17 T cell receptor beta chains originate from one sample sequenced in a study of breast tumors, draining lymph nodes, adjacent tissues. MiXCR, applied by TCRdb to the multiplex PCR reads, yields one record per CDR3 protein. The sample lists approximately 21,000 distinct CDR3 sequences, roughly 40% occurring once. The sample was breast tumor tissue. The receptors come from a female donor with breast cancer. Some clones in this sample may be carry-over from other donors' samples.

The sample holds many counts of this clonotype. The rearrangement joins TRBV7-8 to TRBJ1-5; the D gene is possibly TRBD1 (6 bases). Germline loops: CDR1 SGHVS, CDR2 FQNEAQ. Trimming removed 5 bases from V and 2 bases from J, with 13 bases in between. This CDR3 is built from 15 residues. CDR3 sequence (DNA): TGTGCCAGCAGCGGCGCCCCAGGGGGCAATCAGCCCCAGCATTTT. Amino acid sequence: CASSGAPGGNQPQHF.

This clonotype was detected only once. J is TRBJ2-7 and V is TRBV6-1; D is tentatively TRBD1 or TRBD2 (5 bases each). V shed 5 bases and J shed 2 bases, with 19 bases lying between them. The CDR3 spans 16 residues. From germline, CDR1 is MNHNS and CDR2 SASEGT. The CDR3 nucleotides are TGTGCCAGCAGTCAGAGGGTCAGTGGGGCAGCCTACGAGCAGTACTTC. Its protein product is CASSQRVSGAAYEQYF.

There are many counts of this clonotype. J is TRBJ1-5 and V is TRBV4-3; possibly TRBD1 for D (5 bases). The CDR3 extends over 15 amino acids. Trimming left V 2 bases short and J 7 bases short, with 15 bases between. Germline CDR1 and CDR2: LGHNA and YSLEER. The CDR3 here is CASSQHWRGNQPQHF. The CDR3 nucleotides are TGCGCCAGCAGCCAACATTGGCGGGGGAACCAGCCCCAGCATTTT.

The J gene is TRBJ2-5, the V gene TRBV5-1; TRBD2 is a possible D gene (5 bases). CDR1 and CDR2 from the germline V gene are SGHRS and YFSETQ. Trimming stripped 2 bases from V and 0 bases from J, with 17 bases between. CDR3 length: 17 amino acids. The CDR3 here is CASSFRQNTGDQETQYF. The CDR3 DNA reads as TGCGCCAGCAGCTTTCGGCAGAACACCGGGGACCAAGAGACCCAGTACTTC. The variable domain in full, completed from reference TRBV5-1 and TRBJ2-5, reads KAGVTQTPRYLIKTRGQQVTLSCSPISGHRSVSWYQQTPGQGLQFLFEYFSETQRNKGNFPGRFSGRQFSNSRSEMNVSTLELGDSALYLCASSFRQNTGDQETQYFGPGTRLLVL.

This clonotype turned up a few times. This clone may be a read error of a much larger clone one base away. The chain links TRBV20-1 to TRBJ1-5, with D perhaps TRBD1 (5 bases). The CDR3 runs 16 residues. Germline CDR1 DFQATT, CDR2 SNEGSKA (reference sequence). Trimming took 6 bases from V and 3 from J, leaving 21 bases between them. CDR3 in amino acids: CSAPTAGSHTNQPQHF. The CDR3 region has the DNA TGCAGTGCCCCCACGGCAGGGTCCCATACCAATCAGCCCCAGCATTTT.

The chain employs TRBV20-1 and TRBJ2-3, with no clear D. The ends were cut back, 1 base at V and 4 bases at J, with 6 bases in the middle. This CDR3 has 12 residues. Germline V gene sequence: CDR1 DFQATT, CDR2 SNEGSKA (reference sequence). The CDR3 here is CSARAVADTQYF. Here the CDR3 DNA reads TGCAGTGCTAGAGCGGTAGCAGATACGCAGTATTTT.

The rearrangement uses TRBV24-1 and TRBJ1-2; unclear D gene. Trimming shortened V by 7 bases and J by 5 bases, and 16 bases separated the two germline ends. CDR1 KGHDR and CDR2 SFDVKD come from the germline V gene. The CDR3 has 14 amino acids. In DNA, the CDR3 is TGTGCCACCAGATCAGGAGATCTAAGATATGGCTACACCTTC. Amino acids: CATRSGDLRYGYTF.

This chain joins TRBV11-3 and TRBJ2-7; D could derive from TRBD1 or TRBD2 (5 bases each). The length of the CDR3 is 14 residues. V dropped 0 bases and J dropped 3 bases, with 9 bases sitting between them. Germline loops: CDR1 SGHNT, CDR2 YENEEA. CDR3 loop: CASSLEGDGYEQYF. CDR3 DNA sequence: TGTGCCAGCAGCTTAGAGGGGGATGGCTACGAGCAGTACTTC. Variable domain in full (rest from reference TRBV11-3 and TRBJ2-7): EAGVVQSPRYKIIEKKQPVAFWCNPISGHNTLYWYLQNLGQGPELLIRYENEEAVDDSQLPKDRFSAERLKGVDSTLKIQPAELGDSAVYLCASSLEGDGYEQYFGPGTRLTVT.

This chain uses TRBV19 with TRBJ1-5; D gene uncertain. The ends were cut back, 5 bases at V and 9 bases at J, with 14 bases in the middle. CDR3 length: 13 amino acids. From germline, CDR1 is LNHDA and CDR2 SQIVND (reference sequence). CDR3 amino acids: CASSETASSPQHF. The CDR3 DNA follows: TGTGCCAGTAGTGAAACAGCGAGCTCGCCCCAGCATTTT.

By sample share, this clonotype is medium-sized. V usage is TRBV7-6 and J usage is TRBJ2-5, with D perhaps matching TRBD1 (5 bases). CDR1 SGHVS and CDR2 FNYEAQ come from the germline V gene. V shed 5 bases and J shed 4 bases, with 14 bases lying between them. CDR3 length: 14 residues. The CDR3 coding sequence is TGTGCCAGCAGCCGAAGGGGCGACCGAGAGACCCAGTACTTC. This translates into CASSRRGDRETQYF.

The rearrangement uses TRBV20-1 and TRBJ2-1, with D possibly TRBD2 on 6 matching bases. The CDR3 runs to 14 residues. Germline loops: CDR1 DFQATT, CDR2 SNEGSKA (reference sequence). Trimming removed 5 bases from V and 4 bases from J, with 15 bases in between. CDR3 sequence (DNA): TGCAGTGCTGGGCGGGGCAGGGTGTACAATGAGCAGTTCTTC. It encodes CSAGRGRVYNEQFF.

The V gene is TRBV7-6, the J gene TRBJ2-7, with 7 bases that match TRBD2. Germline-derived CDR1 and CDR2 are SGHVS and FNYEAQ. J gave up 3 bases and V 5 bases, and 7 bases lay outside the gene matches. This CDR3 contains 14 residues. This CDR3 reads CASSQRRGSYEQYF. The DNA of the CDR3 is TGTGCCAGCAGCCAGAGGCGGGGGAGCTACGAGCAGTACTTC. Looking up the rest from reference TRBV7-6 and TRBJ2-7 gives the full variable domain: GAGVSQSPRYKVTKRGQDVALRCDPISGHVSLYWYRQALGQGPEFLTYFNYEAQQDKSGLPNDRFSAERPEGSISTLTIQRTEQRDSAMYRCASSQRRGSYEQYFGPGTRLTVT.

The gene calls are TRBV2 and TRBJ2-1; TRBD1 agrees at 9 bases. Trimming at V came to 3 bases and at J to 9 bases, leaving 6 bases not matched to a gene. This CDR3 has 14 residues. CDR1 and CDR2 (germline): SNHLY, FYNNEI. CDR3 loop: CASSDGTGFGEQFF. The CDR3 nucleotides are TGTGCCAGCAGTGATGGGACAGGGTTCGGTGAGCAGTTCTTC.

This clonotype was recorded many times. It may be a read error: a sequence one base away is much more abundant. J is TRBJ2-3 and V is TRBV5-6; D is unclear. This CDR3 spans 12 amino acids. The germline V gene encodes CDR1 SGHDT and CDR2 YYEEEE. Between the trimmed V and J ends, which lost 0 bases and 12 bases, there was a span of 11 bases. DNA of the CDR3: TGTGCCAGCAGCTTGGGGACGGCGTTCCAGTATTTT. It codes for CASSLGTAFQYF.

J is TRBJ2-7 and V is TRBV15, with D possibly called TRBD1 or TRBD2 (5 bases each). Germline CDR1 reads LNHNV; CDR2 reads YYDKDF (reference sequence). Trimming cost V 3 bases and J 3 bases, with 15 bases left between them. This CDR3 is built from 15 residues. Written as DNA, the CDR3 is TGTGCCACCAGCAGCCCCGGGACGGATTTCTACGAGCAGTACTTC. Its protein product is CATSSPGTDFYEQYF.

The J gene is TRBJ2-1, the V gene TRBV7-9, with TRBD2 as a possible D gene (5 bases). V lost 8 bases, J lost 7 bases, and 6 bases lay in between. Germline V gene data show CDR1 as SEHNR and CDR2 as FQNEAQ (reference sequence). CDR3 length equals 10 residues. The CDR3 region is CASGRNEQFF. Written as DNA, the CDR3 is TGTGCCAGCGGGAGAAATGAGCAGTTCTTC.

V gene TRBV6-5 combines with J gene TRBJ1-5; no firm D call. V gave up 6 bases and J gave up 0 bases, with 6 bases separating them. CDR1 MNHEY and CDR2 SVGAGI come from the germline V gene. The CDR3 length is 13 residues. CDR3 amino acids: CASRMNSNQPQHF. Written as DNA, the CDR3 is TGTGCCAGCAGGATGAATAGCAATCAGCCCCAGCATTTT.